This T cell receptor beta chain was captured in a study of blood T cells in healthy people across ages. Study summary: There was about one barcoded beta molecule captured by template switching per two T cells.

Study-level results: The study could not conclusively compare naive and antigen-experienced cells, given its unsorted PBMCs. TCR beta diversity was tightly associated with the proportion of naive T cells.

As for this clonotype: The antigen remains undetermined. Possible read error: a much larger clone is one base away.

Alongside a J-beta primer mix, a sample-barcoded 5' primer served in a second PCR lasting roughly 6 to 12 cycles. TCRdb processed the 5' RACE reads anew with MiXCR; each CDR3 protein has one entry. The table shows just over 1 million distinct CDR3 sequences, with less than 50% occurring only once. The TCR originated in a woman aged 60 to 75 in good health. Sequences were obtained from blood.

Here the CDR3 reads CARSLSRDSYYEQYF. CDR3 bases: TGTGCCCGCAGCCTTAGCCGGGACAGCTACTACGAGCAGTACTTC. V and J are TRBV11-2 and TRBJ2-5; TRBD1 aligns across 7 bases. The J call may be in error: the DNA end matches TRBJ2-7 better. The V gene's germline CDR1 is SGHAT and CDR2 FQNNGV. The CDR3 spans 15 residues.